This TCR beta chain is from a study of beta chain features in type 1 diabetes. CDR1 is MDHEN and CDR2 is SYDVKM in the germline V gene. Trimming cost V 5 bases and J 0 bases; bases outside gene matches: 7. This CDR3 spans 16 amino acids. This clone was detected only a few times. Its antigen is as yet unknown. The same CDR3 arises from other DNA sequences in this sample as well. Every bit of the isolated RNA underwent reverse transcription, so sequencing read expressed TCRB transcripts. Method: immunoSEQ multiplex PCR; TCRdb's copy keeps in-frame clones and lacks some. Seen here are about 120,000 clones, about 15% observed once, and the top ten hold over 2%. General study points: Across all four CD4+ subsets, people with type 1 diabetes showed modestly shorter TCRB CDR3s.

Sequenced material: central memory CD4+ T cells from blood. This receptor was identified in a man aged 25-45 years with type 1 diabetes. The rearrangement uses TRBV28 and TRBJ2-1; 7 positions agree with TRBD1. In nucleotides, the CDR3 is TGTGCCAGCAGTCCCCCCGGGACAGTCTCCTACAATGAGCAGTTCTTC. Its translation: CASSPPGTVSYNEQFF.